The TCR beta chain under discussion was sequenced for a study of blood T cell repertoires in COVID-19. About the research overall: Samples representing acute and convalescent COVID-19 were sourced from the United States, Italy and Spain.

Profiling relied on immunoSEQ multiplex PCR, and the TCRdb table lists in-frame clones only, not all of them. The sample carries some 190,000 clones, 65% to 80% recorded once. Those who participated ranged in age from roughly 18 to 90 years and resided in 20 to 30 US areas. Cohorts were determined from participant-reported clinical history. CDR1 is LNHDA and CDR2 is SQIVND in the germline V gene (reference sequence). The V and J ends lost 3 bases and 4 bases respectively, with 12 bases between them. This CDR3 spans 15 amino acids. Sequencing input: PBMCs or T cells enriched from blood (not recorded which). This chain uses TRBV19 with TRBJ1-4; D is ambiguous. This receptor was taken from a woman aged 50 to 60 with acute COVID-19. The CDR3 coding sequence is TGTGCCAGTAGTATCGGTGCGCTGATTAATGAAAAACTGTTTTTT. The encoded protein is CASSIGALINEKLFF.